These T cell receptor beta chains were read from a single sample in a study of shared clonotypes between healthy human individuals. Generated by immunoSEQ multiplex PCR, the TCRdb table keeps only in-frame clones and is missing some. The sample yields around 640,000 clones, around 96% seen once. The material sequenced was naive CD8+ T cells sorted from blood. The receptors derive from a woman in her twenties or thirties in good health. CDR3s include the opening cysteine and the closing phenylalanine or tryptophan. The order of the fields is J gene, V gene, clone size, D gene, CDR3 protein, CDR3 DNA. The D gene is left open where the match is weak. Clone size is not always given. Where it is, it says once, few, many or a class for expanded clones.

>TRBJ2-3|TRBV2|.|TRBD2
CARGLAGADTQYF
TGTGCCAGAGGACTAGCGGGAGCCGATACGCAGTATTTT
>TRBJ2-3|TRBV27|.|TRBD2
CASSLGTSGRESQYF
TGTGCCAGCAGTCTGGGGACTAGCGGGAGAGAGTCGCAGTATTTT
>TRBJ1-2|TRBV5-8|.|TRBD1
CASSPYRTGGFGYTF
TGTGCCAGCAGCCCGTACCGGACAGGGGGCTTTGGCTACACCTTC
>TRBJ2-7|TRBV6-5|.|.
CASIPYSGGNEQYF
TGTGCCAGCATCCCGTACAGCGGAGGGAACGAGCAGTACTTC
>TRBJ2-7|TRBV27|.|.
CASSLGPADEQYF
TGTGCCAGCAGTTTAGGGCCCGCGGACGAGCAGTACTTC
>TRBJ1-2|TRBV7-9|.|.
CASSLGGANYGYTF
TGTGCCAGCAGCTTAGGAGGGGCGAACTATGGCTACACCTTC
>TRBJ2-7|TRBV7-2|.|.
CASRQDWARYEQYF
TGTGCCAGCAGGCAGGACTGGGCCCGGTACGAGCAGTACTTC
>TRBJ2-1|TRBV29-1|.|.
CSGLLVRQEIDDEQFF
TGCAGCGGACTCTTAGTCCGACAGGAAATTGACGATGAGCAGTTCTTC
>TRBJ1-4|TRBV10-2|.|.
CASSEVVSGKLFF
TGCGCCAGCAGTGAAGTCGTTTCGGGAAAACTGTTTTTT
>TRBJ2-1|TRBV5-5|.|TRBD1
CASSLSRGRNEQFF
TGTGCCAGCAGCTTAAGTAGGGGGCGGAATGAGCAGTTCTTC
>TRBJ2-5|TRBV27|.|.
CASTPSLPGETQYF
TGTGCCAGCACCCCTAGCCTCCCCGGAGAGACCCAGTACTTC
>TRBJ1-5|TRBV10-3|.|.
CAIGTLDSNQPQHF
TGTGCCATCGGCACCCTCGATAGCAATCAGCCCCAGCATTTT
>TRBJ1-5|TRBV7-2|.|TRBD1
CASSLERTGDQPQHF
TGTGCCAGCAGCTTAGAGAGGACAGGGGATCAGCCCCAGCATTTT
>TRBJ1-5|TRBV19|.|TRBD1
CASSPSTGDSNQPQHF
TGTGCCAGTAGTCCCTCGACAGGGGATAGCAATCAGCCCCAGCATTTT
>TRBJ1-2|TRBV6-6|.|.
CASSYDPGVVFDGYTF
TGTGCCAGCAGTTATGACCCAGGGGTGGTTTTCGATGGCTACACCTTC
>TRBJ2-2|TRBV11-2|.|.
CASSSQRASANTGELFF
TGTGCCAGCAGCTCTCAAAGAGCCAGCGCGAACACCGGGGAGCTGTTTTTT
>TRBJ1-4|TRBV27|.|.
CASSFVGSGEKLFF
TGTGCCAGCAGTTTCGTGGGGAGTGGGGAAAAACTGTTTTTT
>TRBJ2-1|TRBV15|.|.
CATSRDLLANEQFF
TGTGCCACCAGCAGAGATCTTCTGGCAAATGAGCAGTTCTTC
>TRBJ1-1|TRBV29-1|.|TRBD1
CSVWTGMNTEAFF
TGCAGCGTTTGGACAGGGATGAACACTGAAGCTTTCTTT
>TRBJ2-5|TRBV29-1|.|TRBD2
CSVVLAGGPVAEQYF
TGCAGCGTTGTCTTAGCGGGAGGGCCCGTTGCTGAGCAGTACTTC
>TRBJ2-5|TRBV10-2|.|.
CASSGGLETQYF
TGCGCCAGCAGTGGGGGGTTAGAGACCCAGTACTTC
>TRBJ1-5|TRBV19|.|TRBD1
CASTQGNYEDQPQHF
TGTGCCAGTACACAGGGGAACTATGAGGATCAGCCCCAGCATTTT
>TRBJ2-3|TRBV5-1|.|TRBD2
CASSLELAGGRGRTDTQYF
TGCGCCAGCAGCTTGGAACTAGCGGGAGGAAGAGGTCGTACAGATACGCAGTATTTT
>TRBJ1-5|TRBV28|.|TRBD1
CASSHPLGGQEGWEPQHF
TGTGCCAGCAGTCACCCCCTGGGAGGACAGGAGGGCTGGGAGCCCCAGCATTTT
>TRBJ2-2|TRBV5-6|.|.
CASSPGANTGELFF
TGTGCCAGCAGCCCCGGGGCGAACACCGGGGAGCTGTTTTTT
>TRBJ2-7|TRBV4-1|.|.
CASSQEEGWTAKYEQYF
TGCGCCAGCAGCCAAGAAGAGGGCTGGACAGCTAAGTACGAGCAGTACTTC
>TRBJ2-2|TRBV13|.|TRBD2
CASSRLGLASGELFF
TGTGCCAGCAGCCGATTGGGACTAGCTTCCGGGGAGCTGTTTTTT
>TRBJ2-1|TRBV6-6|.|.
CASTPAGGEQFF
TGTGCCAGCACGCCGGCCGGGGGTGAGCAGTTCTTC
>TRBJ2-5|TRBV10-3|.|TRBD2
CAISSLAGGPEETQYF
TGTGCCATCAGCTCACTAGCGGGAGGGCCGGAGGAGACCCAGTACTTC
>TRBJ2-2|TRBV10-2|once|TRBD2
CASSDLAGVLGELFF
TGCGCCAGCAGTGATCTAGCGGGAGTTCTCGGGGAGCTGTTTTTT
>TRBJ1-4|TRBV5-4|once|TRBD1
CASSFHVYPGQTNEKLFF
TGTGCCAGCAGCTTCCACGTATACCCGGGACAGACTAATGAAAAACTGTTTTTT
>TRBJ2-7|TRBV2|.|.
CASSDYEQYF
TGTGCCAGCAGCGACTACGAGCAGTACTTC
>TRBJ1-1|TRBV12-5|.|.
CASGFLGGTEAFF
TGTGCTAGTGGTTTTCTGGGGGGCACTGAAGCTTTCTTT
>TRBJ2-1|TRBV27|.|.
CASSLRSASNEQFF
TGTGCCAGCAGTTTAAGATCGGCCTCCAATGAGCAGTTCTTC
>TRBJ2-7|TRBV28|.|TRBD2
CASSLARLAGVSEQYF
TGTGCCAGCAGTCTTGCTCGACTAGCGGGAGTATCCGAGCAGTACTTC